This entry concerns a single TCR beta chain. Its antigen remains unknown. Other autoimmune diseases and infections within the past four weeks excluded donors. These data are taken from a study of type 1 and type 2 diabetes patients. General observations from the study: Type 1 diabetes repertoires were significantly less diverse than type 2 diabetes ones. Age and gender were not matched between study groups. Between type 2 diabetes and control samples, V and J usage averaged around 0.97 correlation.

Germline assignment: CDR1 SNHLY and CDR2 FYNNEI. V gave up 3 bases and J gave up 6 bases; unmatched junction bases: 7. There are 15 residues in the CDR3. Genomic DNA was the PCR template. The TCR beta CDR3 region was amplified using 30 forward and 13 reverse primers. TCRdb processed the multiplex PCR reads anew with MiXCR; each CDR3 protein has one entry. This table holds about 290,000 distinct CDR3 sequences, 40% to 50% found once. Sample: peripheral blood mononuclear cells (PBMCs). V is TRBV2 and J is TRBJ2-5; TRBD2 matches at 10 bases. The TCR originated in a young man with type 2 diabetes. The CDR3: CASSDLAGVGKTQYF. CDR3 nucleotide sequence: TGTGCCAGCAGTGACCTAGCGGGAGTGGGTAAGACCCAGTACTTC.